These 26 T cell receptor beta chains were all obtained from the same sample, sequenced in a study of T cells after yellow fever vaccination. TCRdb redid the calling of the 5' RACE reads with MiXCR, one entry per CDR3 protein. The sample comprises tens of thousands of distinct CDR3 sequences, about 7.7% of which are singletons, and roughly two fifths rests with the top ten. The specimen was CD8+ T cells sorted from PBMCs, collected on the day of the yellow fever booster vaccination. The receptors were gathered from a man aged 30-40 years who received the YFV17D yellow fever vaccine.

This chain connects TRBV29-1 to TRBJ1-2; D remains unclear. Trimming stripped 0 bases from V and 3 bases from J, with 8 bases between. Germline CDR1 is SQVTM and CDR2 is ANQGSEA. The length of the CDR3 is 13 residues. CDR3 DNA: TGCAGCGTTGAAGATCGCGGTGACTATGGCTACACCTTC. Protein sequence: CSVEDRGDYGYTF.

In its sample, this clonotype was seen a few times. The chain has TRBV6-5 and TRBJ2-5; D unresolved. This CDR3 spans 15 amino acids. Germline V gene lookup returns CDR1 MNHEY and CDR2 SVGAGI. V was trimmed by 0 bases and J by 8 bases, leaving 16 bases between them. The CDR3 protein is CASSYSMAADGTQYF. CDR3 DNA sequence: TGTGCCAGCAGTTACTCGATGGCGGCTGACGGTACCCAGTACTTC.

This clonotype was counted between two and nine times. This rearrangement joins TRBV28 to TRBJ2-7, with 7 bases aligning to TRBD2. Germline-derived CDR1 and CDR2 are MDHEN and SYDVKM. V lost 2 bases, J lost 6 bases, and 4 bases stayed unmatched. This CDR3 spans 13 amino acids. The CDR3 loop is CASSLAGAGEQYF. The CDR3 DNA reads TGTGCCAGCAGTTTAGCGGGAGCAGGCGAGCAGTACTTC.

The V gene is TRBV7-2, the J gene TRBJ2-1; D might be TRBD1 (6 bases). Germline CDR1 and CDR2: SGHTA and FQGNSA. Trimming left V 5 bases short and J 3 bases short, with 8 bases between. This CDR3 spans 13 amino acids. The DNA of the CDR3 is TGTGCCAGCAGCGTGACAGGCTACAATGAGCAGTTCTTC. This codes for CASSVTGYNEQFF.

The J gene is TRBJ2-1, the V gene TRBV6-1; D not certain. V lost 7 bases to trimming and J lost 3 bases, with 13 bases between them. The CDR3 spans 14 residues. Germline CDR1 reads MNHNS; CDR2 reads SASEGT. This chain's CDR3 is CASTQVGIYNEQFF. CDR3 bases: TGTGCCAGCACCCAGGTGGGGATCTACAATGAGCAGTTCTTC.

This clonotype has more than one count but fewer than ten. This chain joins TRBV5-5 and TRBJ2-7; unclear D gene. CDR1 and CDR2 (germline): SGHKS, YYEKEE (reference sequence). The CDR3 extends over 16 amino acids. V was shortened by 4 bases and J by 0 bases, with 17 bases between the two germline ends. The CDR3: CASSAAFGRSSYEQYF. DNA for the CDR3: TGTGCCAGCAGCGCCGCCTTTGGCAGGAGCTCCTACGAGCAGTACTTC. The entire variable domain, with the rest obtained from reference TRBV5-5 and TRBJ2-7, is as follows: DAGVTQSPTHLIKTRGQQVTLRCSPISGHKSVSWYQQVLGQGPQFIFQYYEKEERGRGNFPDRFSARQFPNYSSELNVNALLLGDSALYLCASSAAFGRSSYEQYFGPGTRLTVT.

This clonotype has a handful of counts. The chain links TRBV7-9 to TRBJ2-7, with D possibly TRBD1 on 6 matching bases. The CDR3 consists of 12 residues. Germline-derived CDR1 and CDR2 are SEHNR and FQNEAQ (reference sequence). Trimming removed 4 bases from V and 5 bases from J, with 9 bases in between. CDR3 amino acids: CASSSGADEQYF. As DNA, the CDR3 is TGTGCCAGCAGCTCAGGGGCGGACGAGCAGTACTTC.

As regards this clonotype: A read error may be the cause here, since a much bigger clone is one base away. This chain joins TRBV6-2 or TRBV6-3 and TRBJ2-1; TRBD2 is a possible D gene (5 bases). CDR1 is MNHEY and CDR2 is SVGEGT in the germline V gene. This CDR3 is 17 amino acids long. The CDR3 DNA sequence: TGTGCCATCAGTTACTGGGATCGAGTAGCCGGGGAACGTGAGCAGTTCTTC. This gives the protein CAISYWDRVAGEREQFF.

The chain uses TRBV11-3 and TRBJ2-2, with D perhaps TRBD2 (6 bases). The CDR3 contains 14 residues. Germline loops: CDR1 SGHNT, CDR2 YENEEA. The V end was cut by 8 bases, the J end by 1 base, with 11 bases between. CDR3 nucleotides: TGTGCCAGCGGACTGGGGGGGAACACCGGGGAGCTGTTTTTT. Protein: CASGLGGNTGELFF.

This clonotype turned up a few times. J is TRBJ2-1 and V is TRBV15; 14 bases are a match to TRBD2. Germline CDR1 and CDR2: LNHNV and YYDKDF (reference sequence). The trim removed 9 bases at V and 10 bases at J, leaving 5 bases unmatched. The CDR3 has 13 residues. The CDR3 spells CATGTSGRGEQFF. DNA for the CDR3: TGTGCCACAGGGACTAGCGGGAGAGGGGAGCAGTTCTTC.

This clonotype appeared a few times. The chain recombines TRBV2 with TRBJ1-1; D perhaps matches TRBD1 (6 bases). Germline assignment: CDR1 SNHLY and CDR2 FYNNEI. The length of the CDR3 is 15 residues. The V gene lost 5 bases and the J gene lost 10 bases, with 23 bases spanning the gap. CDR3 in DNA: TGTGCCAGCAGTCAGGCCCGACAGGAAACGGGGGGAGCTTTCTTT. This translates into CASSQARQETGGAFF.

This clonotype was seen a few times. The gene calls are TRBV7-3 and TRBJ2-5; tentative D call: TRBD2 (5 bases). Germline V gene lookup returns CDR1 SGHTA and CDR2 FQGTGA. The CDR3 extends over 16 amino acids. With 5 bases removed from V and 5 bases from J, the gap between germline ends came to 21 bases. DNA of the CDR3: TGTGCCAGCAGCATCGCTGGTTTAACCCGCGGGGAGACCCAGTACTTC. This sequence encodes CASSIAGLTRGETQYF. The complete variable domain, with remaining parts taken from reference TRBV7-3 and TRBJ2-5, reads GAGVSQTPSNKVTEKGKYVELRCDPISGHTALYWYRQSLGQGPEFLIYFQGTGAADDSGLPNDRFFAVRPEGSVSTLKIQRTERGDSAVYLCASSIAGLTRGETQYFGPGTRLLVL.

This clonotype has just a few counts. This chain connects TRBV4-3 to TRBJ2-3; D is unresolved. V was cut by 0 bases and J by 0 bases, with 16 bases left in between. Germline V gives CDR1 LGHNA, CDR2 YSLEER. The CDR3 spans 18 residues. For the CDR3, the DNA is TGCGCCAGCAGCCAAGACCCCCGGAGAGCGCCGAGCACAGATACGCAGTATTTT. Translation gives CASSQDPRRAPSTDTQYF.

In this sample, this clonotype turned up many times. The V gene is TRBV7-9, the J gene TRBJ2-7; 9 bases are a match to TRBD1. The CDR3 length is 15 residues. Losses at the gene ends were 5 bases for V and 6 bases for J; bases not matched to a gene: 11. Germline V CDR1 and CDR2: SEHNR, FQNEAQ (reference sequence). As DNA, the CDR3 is TGTGCCAGCAGCCAACCAGGGACAGGGATCGGCGAGCAGTACTTC. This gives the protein CASSQPGTGIGEQYF.

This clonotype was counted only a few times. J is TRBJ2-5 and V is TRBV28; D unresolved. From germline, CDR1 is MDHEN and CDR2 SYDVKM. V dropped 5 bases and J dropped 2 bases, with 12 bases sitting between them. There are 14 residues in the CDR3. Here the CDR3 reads CASSLSVGQETQYF. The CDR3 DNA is TGTGCCAGCAGTCTGTCCGTTGGGCAAGAGACCCAGTACTTC. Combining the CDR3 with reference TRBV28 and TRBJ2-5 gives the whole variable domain DVKVTQSSRYLVKRTGEKVFLECVQDMDHENMFWYRQDPGLGLRLIYFSYDVKMKEKGDIPEGYSVSREKKERFSLILESASTNQTSMYLCASSLSVGQETQYFGPGTRLLVL.

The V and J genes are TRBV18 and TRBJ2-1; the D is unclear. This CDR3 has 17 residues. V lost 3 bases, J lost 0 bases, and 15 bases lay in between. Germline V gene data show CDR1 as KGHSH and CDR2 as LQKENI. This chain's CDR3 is CASSPSRAPSSYNEQFF. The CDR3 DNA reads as TGTGCCAGCTCACCCTCCCGGGCCCCGAGCTCCTACAATGAGCAGTTCTTC.

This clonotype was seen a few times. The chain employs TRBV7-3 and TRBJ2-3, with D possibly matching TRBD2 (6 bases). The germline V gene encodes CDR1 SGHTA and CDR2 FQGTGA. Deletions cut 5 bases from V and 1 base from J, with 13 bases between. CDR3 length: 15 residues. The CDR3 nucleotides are TGTGCCAGCAGCCCGAAGGGACTTGGCACAGATACGCAGTATTTT. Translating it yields CASSPKGLGTDTQYF.

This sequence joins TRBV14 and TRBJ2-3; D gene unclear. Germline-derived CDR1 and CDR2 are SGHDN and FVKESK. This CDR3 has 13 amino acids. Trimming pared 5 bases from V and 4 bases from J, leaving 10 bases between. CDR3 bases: TGTGCCAGCAGCTTAGTACTCTCAGATACGCAGTATTTT. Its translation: CASSLVLSDTQYF.

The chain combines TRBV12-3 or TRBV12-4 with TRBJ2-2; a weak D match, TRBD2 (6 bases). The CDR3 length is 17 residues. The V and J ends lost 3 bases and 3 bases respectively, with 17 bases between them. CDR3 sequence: CASSFSLVRLDTGELFF. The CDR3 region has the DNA TGTGCCAGCAGTTTCTCGCTAGTTCGACTAGACACCGGGGAGCTGTTTTTT.

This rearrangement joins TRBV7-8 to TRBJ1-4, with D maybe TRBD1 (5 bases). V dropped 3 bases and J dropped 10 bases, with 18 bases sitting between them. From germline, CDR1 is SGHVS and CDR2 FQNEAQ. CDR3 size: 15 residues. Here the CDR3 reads CASSFSRDGSGKLFF. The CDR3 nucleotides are TGTGCCAGCAGCTTTTCCCGGGACGGTTCGGGAAAACTGTTTTTT. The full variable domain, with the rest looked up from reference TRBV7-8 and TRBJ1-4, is GAGVSQSPRYKVAKRGQDVALRCDPISGHVSLFWYQQALGQGPEFLTYFQNEAQLDKSGLPSDRFFAERPEGSVSTLKIQRTQQEDSAVYLCASSFSRDGSGKLFFGSGTQLSVL.

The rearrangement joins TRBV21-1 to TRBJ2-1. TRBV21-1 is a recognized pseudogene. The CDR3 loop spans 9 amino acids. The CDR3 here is CASSKAWFF. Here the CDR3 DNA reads TGTGCCAGCAGCAAAGCGTGGTTCTTC.

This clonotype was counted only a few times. This CDR3 reads CSARTRHTRHRDTDTQYF. CDR3 DNA: TGCAGTGCTCGAACCAGGCATACCCGACATCGGGACACAGATACGCAGTATTTT. The rearrangement uses TRBV20-1 and TRBJ2-3; D is perhaps TRBD2 (5 bases). Trimming removed 5 bases at V and 2 bases at J, with 26 bases between. The CDR3 is made up of 18 amino acids. The germline V gene encodes CDR1 DFQATT and CDR2 SNEGSKA (reference sequence).

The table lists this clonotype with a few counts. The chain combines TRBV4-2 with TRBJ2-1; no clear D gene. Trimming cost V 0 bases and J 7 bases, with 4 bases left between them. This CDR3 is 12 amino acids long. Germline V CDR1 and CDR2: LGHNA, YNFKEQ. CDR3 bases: TGTGCCAGCAGCCAAGATGGGAATGAGCAGTTCTTC. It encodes CASSQDGNEQFF.

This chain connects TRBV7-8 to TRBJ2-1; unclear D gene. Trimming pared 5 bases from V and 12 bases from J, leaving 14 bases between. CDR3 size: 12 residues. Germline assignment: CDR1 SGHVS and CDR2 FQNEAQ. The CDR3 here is CASSLSVPWQFF. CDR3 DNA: TGTGCCAGCAGCCTATCGGTTCCGTGGCAGTTCTTC.

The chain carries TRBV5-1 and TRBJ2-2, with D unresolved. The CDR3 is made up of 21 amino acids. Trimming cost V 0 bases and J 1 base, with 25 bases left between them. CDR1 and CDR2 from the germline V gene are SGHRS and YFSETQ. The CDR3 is CASSLGYELGGSLRNTGELFF. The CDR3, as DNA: TGCGCCAGCAGCTTGGGCTATGAACTGGGCGGATCGCTCCGGAACACCGGGGAGCTGTTTTTT.

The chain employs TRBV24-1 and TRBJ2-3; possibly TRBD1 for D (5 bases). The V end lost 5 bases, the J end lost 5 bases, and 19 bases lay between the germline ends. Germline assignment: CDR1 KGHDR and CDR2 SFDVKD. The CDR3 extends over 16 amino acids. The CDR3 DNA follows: TGTGCCACCAGTGGAACCTGGATGACAGACCTAGATACGCAGTATTTT. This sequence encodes CATSGTWMTDLDTQYF.